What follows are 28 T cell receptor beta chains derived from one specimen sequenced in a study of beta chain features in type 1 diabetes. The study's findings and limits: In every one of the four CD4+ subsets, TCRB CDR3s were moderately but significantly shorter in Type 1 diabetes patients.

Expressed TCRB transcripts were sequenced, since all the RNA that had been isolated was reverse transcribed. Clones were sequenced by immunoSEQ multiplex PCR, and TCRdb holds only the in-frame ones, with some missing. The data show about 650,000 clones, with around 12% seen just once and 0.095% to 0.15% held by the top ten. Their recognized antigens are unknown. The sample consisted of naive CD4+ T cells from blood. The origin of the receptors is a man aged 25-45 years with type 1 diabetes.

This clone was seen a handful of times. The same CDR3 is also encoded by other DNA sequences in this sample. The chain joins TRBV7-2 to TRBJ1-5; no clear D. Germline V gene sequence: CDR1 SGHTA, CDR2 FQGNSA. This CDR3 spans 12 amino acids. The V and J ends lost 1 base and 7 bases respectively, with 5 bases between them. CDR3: CASSLDDQPQHF. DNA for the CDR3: TGTGCCAGCAGCTTAGACGACCAGCCCCAGCATTTT.

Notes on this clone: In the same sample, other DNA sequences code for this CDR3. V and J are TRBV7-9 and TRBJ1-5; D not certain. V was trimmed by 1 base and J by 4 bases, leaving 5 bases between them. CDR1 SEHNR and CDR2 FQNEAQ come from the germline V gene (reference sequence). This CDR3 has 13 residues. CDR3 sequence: CASSLVGNQPQHF. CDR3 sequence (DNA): TGTGCCAGCAGCTTAGTGGGAAATCAGCCCCAGCATTTT.

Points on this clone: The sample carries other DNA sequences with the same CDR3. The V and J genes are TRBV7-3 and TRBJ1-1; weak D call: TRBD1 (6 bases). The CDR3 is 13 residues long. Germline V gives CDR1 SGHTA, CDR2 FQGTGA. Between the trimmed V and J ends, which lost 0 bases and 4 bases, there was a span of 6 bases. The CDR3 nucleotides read TGTGCCAGCAGCTTAACAGGGGGCACTGAAGCTTTCTTT. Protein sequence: CASSLTGGTEAFF.

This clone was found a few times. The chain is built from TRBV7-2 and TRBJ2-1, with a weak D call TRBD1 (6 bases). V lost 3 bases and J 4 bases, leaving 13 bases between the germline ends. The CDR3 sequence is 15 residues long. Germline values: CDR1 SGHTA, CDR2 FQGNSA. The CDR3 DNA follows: TGTGCCAGCAGCTTCGGGACACAAATTTACAATGAGCAGTTCTTC. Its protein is CASSFGTQIYNEQFF.

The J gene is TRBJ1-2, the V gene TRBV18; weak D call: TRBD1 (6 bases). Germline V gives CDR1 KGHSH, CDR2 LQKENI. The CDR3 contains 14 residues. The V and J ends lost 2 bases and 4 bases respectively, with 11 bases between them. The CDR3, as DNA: TGTGCCAGCTCACCAGGGGGCCTGATCTATGGCTACACCTTC. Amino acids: CASSPGGLIYGYTF.

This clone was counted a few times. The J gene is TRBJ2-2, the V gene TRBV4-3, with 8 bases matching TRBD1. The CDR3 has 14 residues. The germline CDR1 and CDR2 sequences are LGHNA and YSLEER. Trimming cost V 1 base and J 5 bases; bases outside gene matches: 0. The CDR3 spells CASSQGQGTGELFF. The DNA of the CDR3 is TGCGCCAGCAGCCAAGGACAGGGGACCGGGGAGCTGTTTTTT.

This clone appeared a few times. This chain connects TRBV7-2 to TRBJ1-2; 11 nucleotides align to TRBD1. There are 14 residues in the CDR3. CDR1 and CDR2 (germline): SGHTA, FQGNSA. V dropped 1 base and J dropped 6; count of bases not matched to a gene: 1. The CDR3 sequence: CASSLGTGGDGYTF. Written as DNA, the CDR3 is TGTGCCAGCAGCTTAGGGACAGGGGGCGATGGCTACACCTTC.

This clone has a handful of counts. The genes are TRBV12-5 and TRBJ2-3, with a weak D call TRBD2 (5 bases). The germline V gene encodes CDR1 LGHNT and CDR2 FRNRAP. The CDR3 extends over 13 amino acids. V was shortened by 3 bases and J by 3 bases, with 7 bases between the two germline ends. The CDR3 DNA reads TGTGCTAGTGGTTTAGCGGAGACAGATACGCAGTATTTT. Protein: CASGLAETDTQYF.

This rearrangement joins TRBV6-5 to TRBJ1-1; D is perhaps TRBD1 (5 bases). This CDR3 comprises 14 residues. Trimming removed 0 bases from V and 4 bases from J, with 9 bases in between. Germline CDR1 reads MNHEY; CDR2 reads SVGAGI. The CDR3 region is CASSYSGVPTEAFF. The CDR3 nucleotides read TGTGCCAGCAGTTACTCAGGGGTACCCACTGAAGCTTTCTTT.

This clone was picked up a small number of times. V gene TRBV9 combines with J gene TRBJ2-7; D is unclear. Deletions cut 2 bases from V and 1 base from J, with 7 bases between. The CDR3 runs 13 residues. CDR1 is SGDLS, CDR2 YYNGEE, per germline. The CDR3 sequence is CASSVRPSYEQYF. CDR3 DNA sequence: TGTGCCAGCAGCGTCCGGCCGTCCTACGAGCAGTACTTC.

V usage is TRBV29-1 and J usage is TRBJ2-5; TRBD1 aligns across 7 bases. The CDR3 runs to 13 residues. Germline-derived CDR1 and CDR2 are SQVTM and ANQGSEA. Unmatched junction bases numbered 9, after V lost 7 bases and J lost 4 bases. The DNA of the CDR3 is TGCAGCGCTACACGGGACAGCCGAGAGACCCAGTACTTC. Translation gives CSATRDSRETQYF.

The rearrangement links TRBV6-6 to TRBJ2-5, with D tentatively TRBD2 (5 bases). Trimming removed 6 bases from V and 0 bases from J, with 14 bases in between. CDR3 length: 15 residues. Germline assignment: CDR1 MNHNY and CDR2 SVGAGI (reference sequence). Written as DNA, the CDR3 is TGTGCCAGCAGCCGGGGATCGTTGGACCAAGAGACCCAGTACTTC. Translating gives CASSRGSLDQETQYF.

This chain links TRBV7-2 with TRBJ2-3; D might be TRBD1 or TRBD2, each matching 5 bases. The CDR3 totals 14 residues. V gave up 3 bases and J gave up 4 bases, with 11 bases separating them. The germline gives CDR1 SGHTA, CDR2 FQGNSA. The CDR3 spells CASSFDRGADTQYF. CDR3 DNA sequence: TGTGCCAGCAGCTTTGATCGGGGCGCAGATACGCAGTATTTT.

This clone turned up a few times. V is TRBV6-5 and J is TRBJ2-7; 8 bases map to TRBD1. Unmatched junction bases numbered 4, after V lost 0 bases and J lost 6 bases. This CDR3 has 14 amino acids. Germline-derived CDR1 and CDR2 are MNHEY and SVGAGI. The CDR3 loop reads CASSYSRTGTEQYF. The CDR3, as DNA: TGTGCCAGCAGTTACTCGAGGACAGGGACCGAGCAGTACTTC.

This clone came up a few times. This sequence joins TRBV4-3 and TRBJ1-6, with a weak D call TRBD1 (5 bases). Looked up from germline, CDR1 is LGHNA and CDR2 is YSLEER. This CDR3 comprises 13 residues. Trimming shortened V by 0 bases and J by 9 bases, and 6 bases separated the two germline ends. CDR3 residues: CASSQEGASPLHF. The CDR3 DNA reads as TGCGCCAGCAGCCAAGAAGGGGCTTCACCCCTCCACTTT.

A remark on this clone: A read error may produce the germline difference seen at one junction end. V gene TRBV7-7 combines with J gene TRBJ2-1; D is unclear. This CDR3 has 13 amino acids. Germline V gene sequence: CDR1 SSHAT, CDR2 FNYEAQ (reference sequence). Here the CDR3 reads CASSLGRVDEQFF. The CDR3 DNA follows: TGTGCTAGCAGCTTGGGTAGGGTCGATGAGCAGTTCTTC.

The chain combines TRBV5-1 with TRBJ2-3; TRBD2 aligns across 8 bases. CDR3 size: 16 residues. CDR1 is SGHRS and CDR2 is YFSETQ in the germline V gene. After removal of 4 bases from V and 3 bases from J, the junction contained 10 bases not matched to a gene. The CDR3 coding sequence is TGCGCCAGCAGCGTGGATAGCGGGGTACTTACAGATACGCAGTATTTT. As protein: CASSVDSGVLTDTQYF.

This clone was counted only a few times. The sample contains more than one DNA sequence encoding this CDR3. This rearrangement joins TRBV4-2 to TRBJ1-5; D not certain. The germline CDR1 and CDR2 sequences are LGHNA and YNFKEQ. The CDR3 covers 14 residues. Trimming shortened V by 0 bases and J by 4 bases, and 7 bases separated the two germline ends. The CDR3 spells CASSQDPGNQPQHF. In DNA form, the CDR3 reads TGTGCCAGCAGCCAAGATCCGGGAAATCAGCCCCAGCATTTT.

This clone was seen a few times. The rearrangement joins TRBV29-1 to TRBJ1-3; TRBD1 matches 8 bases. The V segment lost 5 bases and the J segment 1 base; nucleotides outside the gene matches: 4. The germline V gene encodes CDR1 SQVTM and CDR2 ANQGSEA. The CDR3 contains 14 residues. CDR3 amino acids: CSVPDRASGNTIYF. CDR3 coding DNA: TGCAGCGTTCCGGACAGGGCTTCTGGAAACACCATATATTTT.

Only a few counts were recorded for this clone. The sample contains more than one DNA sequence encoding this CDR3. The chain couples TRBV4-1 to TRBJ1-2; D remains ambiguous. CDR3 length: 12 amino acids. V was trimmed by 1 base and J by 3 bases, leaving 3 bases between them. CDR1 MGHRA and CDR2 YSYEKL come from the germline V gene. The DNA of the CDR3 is TGCGCCAGCAGCCAAGGCGACTATGGCTACACCTTC. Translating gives CASSQGDYGYTF.

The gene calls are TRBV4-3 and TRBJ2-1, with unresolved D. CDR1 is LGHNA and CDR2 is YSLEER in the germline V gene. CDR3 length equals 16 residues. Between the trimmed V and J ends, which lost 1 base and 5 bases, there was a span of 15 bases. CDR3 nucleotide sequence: TGCGCCAGCAGCCAAGCCGTTGGGGATCTAAACAATGAGCAGTTCTTC. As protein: CASSQAVGDLNNEQFF.

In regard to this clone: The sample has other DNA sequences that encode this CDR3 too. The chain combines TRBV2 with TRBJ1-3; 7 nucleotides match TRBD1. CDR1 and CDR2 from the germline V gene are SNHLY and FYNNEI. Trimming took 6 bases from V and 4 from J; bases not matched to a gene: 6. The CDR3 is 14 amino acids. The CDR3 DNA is TGTGCCAGCAGCCCAGACAGGGTCGGAAACACCATATATTTT. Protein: CASSPDRVGNTIYF.

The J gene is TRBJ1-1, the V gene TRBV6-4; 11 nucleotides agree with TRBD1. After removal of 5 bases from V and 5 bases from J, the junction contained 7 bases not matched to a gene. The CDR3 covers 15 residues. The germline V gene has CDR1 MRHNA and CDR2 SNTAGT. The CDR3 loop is CASSPAGTGGTEAFF. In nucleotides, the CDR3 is TGTGCCAGCAGTCCCGCTGGGACAGGGGGGACTGAAGCTTTCTTT.

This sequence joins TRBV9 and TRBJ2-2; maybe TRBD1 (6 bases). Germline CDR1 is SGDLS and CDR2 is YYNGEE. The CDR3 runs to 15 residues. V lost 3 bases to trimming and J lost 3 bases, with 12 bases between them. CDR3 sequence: CASSATGWDTGELFF. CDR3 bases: TGTGCCAGCAGCGCCACAGGGTGGGACACCGGGGAGCTGTTTTTT.

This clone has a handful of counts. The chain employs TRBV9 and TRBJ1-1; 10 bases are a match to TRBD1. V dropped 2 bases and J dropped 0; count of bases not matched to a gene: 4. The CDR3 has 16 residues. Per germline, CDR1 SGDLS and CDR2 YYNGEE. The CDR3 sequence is CASSVGQGLVNTEAFF. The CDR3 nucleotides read TGTGCCAGCAGCGTGGGACAGGGGCTTGTGAACACTGAAGCTTTCTTT.

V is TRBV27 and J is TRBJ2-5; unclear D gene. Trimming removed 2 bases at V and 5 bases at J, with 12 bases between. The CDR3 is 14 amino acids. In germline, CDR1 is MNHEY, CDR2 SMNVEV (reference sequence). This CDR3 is CASSLNGRMETQYF. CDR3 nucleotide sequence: TGTGCCAGCAGTTTAAACGGCCGAATGGAGACCCAGTACTTC.

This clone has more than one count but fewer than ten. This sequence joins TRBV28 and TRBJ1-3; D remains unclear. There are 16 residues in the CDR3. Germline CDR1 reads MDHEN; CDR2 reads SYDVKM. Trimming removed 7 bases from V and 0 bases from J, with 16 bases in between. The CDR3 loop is CASTQPGSPSGNTIYF. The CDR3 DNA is TGTGCCAGCACCCAACCAGGATCTCCCTCTGGAAACACCATATATTTT.

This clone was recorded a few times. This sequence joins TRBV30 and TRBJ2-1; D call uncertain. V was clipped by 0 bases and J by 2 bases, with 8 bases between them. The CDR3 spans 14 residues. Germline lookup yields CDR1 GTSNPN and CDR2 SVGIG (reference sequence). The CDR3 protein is CAWSVLSPYNEQFF. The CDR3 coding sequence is TGTGCCTGGAGTGTATTGAGCCCCTACAATGAGCAGTTCTTC.